A selection of T cell receptor beta chains follows, all from one sample in a study of identical twins. MiXCR, run by TCRdb on the 5' RACE reads, gives a single entry per CDR3 protein. The table has 400,000 to 600,000 distinct CDR3 sequences, 20% to 25% seen once. The same sample was also used in a study of yellow fever vaccine responses in identical twins.

Sequencing was carried out using CD4+ T cells sorted from blood. The receptors here all came from a woman aged 18-29 years in good health. The CDR3 runs from the conserved cysteine through the conserved F or W. The D gene is left open where the match is weak. The size entry is marked missing in some rows and otherwise reads once, few, many or a size class.

d_call	v_call	clone_size	j_call	cdr3_nt	cdr3_aa
TRBD1	TRBV5-1	few	TRBJ1-1	TGCGCCAGCAGCGGACAGGGGGCGGTCACTGAAGCTTTCTTT	CASSGQGAVTEAFF
NA	TRBV4-1	NA	TRBJ1-3	TGCGCCAGCAGCCAAGAAGCCAATGCGGGGGTGGGAAACACCATATATTTT	CASSQEANAGVGNTIYF
TRBD2	TRBV28	many	TRBJ2-1	TGTGCCAGCCCCCCTCTCAGGGGTAGCGGGAGTAACGAGCAGTTCTTC	CASPPLRGSGSNEQFF
NA	TRBV28	few	TRBJ1-2	TGTGCCAGCAGTTCCGGCGGGGAGGCCTATGGCTACACCTTC	CASSSGGEAYGYTF
TRBD1	TRBV27	NA	TRBJ1-1	TGTGCCAGCAGTCCCCGGACAGGGCTGCCTGGCACTGAAGCTTTCTTT	CASSPRTGLPGTEAFF
TRBD1	TRBV3-1	few	TRBJ1-2	TGTGCCAGCAGCCCACCGGGACAGGGATATGGCTACACCTTC	CASSPPGQGYGYTF
TRBD1	TRBV7-9	NA	TRBJ1-1	TGTGCCAGCAGCGCCGACAGGGGCCCCCGTGAGACTGAAGCTTTCTTT	CASSADRGPRETEAFF
NA	TRBV27	few	TRBJ2-2	TGTGCCAGCAGTTTATTCACACTTACCGGGGAGCTGTTTTTT	CASSLFTLTGELFF
NA	TRBV24-1	NA	TRBJ1-1	TGTGCCACCAGAACTAGACAGGACACTGAAGCTTTCTTT	CATRTRQDTEAFF
NA	TRBV19	few	TRBJ2-5	TGTGCCAGTAGTAGGGGTCAGGGAGAGACCCAGTACTTC	CASSRGQGETQYF
NA	TRBV5-1	few	TRBJ2-1	TGCGCCAGCAGCTACCGGGAGTCCACCTACAATGAGCAGTTCTTC	CASSYRESTYNEQFF
TRBD2	TRBV15	NA	TRBJ2-7	TGTGCCACCAGCAGAGAGGGAGGGTCCTACGAGCAGTACTTC	CATSREGGSYEQYF
NA	TRBV5-1	few	TRBJ2-1	TGCGCCAGCACCCGTGAAGGCCTAGCGCCTTACAATGAGCAGTTCTTC	CASTREGLAPYNEQFF
TRBD2	TRBV6-2/TRBV6-3	few	TRBJ2-7	TGTGCCAGCAGTAACAGTGGACTAGCGGGGGGAACATACGAGCAGTACTTC	CASSNSGLAGGTYEQYF
NA	TRBV20-1	NA	TRBJ1-5	TGCAGTGCTAGCCGTGGGGCTAATCAGCCCCAGCATTTT	CSASRGANQPQHF
TRBD2	TRBV5-1	NA	TRBJ2-5	TGCGCCAGCAAGAGCGGGAGTACCGAGACCCAGTACTTC	CASKSGSTETQYF
NA	TRBV27	few	TRBJ2-3	TGTGCCAGCAGTCCCCAGAGGGTGAGCACAGATACGCAGTATTTT	CASSPQRVSTDTQYF
NA	TRBV18	NA	TRBJ1-1	TGTGCCAGCTCAGGGGGCAAGCTCGAAGCTTTCTTT	CASSGGKLEAFF
NA	TRBV5-6	NA	TRBJ2-1	TGTGCCAGCAGCAATAGACTCACCAAATACAATGAGCAGTTCTTC	CASSNRLTKYNEQFF
NA	TRBV28	NA	TRBJ2-7	TGTGCCAGCAGAAATTCGGGACTGAACTACGAGCAGTACTTC	CASRNSGLNYEQYF
NA	TRBV24-1	NA	TRBJ2-4	TGTGCCACCAGTGATGCGGACAAAAACATTCAGTACTTC	CATSDADKNIQYF
NA	TRBV6-1	NA	TRBJ2-1	TGTGCCAGCAGTGTGATGGACTCCTCCTACAATGAGCAGTTCTTC	CASSVMDSSYNEQFF
NA	TRBV9	NA	TRBJ2-2	TGTGCCAGCAGCTCAAGCAGGGCCCCGAACACCGGGGAGCTGTTTTTT	CASSSSRAPNTGELFF
NA	TRBV25-1	few	TRBJ2-5	TGTGCCAGCAGTGAAAAAGGGATGGAGACCCAGTACTTC	CASSEKGMETQYF
NA	TRBV7-9	few	TRBJ2-2	TGTGCCAGCAGCCGATTGACCGGGGAGCTGTTTTTT	CASSRLTGELFF
TRBD2	TRBV12-3/TRBV12-4	few	TRBJ2-7	TGTGCCAGCGCTCTCGGGGGGGGCTTTTACCCCTACGAGCAGTACTTC	CASALGGGFYPYEQYF
NA	TRBV28	NA	TRBJ2-5	TGTGCCAGCAAAGGCCAAGAGACCCAGTACTTC	CASKGQETQYF
TRBD1	TRBV19	NA	TRBJ1-2	TGTGCCAGTACCAGGGGGCATTCTACTGTCTATGGCTACACCTTC	CASTRGHSTVYGYTF
TRBD2	TRBV12-3/TRBV12-4	many	TRBJ2-1	TGTGCCAGCACCTTACTAGCGGGAGGGGACGAGCAGTTCTTC	CASTLLAGGDEQFF
NA	TRBV5-1	NA	TRBJ2-1	TGCGCCAGCAGCTTGGGGGGCATGGGGGCCTACAATGAGCAGTTCTTC	CASSLGGMGAYNEQFF
TRBD2	TRBV27	NA	TRBJ2-7	TGTGCCAGCAGTGCCCTAGCGGGTAACTACGAGCAGTACTTC	CASSALAGNYEQYF
NA	TRBV25-1	many	TRBJ2-7	TGTGCCAGCAGTGAAGACATTTTCTACGAGCAGTACTTC	CASSEDIFYEQYF
TRBD2	TRBV20-1	few	TRBJ2-1	TGCAGTGCTTCCGGACTAGCGGGAGGCAATGAGCAGTTCTTC	CSASGLAGGNEQFF
NA	TRBV7-9	NA	TRBJ2-3	TGTGCCAGCAGCTTAGGACCCCGTAGTGATACGCAGTATTTT	CASSLGPRSDTQYF
NA	TRBV11-2	NA	TRBJ2-2	TGTGCCAGCAGCTTAGAAGGTAGCCGGTGGGAGCTGTTTTTT	CASSLEGSRWELFF
TRBD2	TRBV4-1	NA	TRBJ2-5	TGCGCCAGCAGCCAAGTCGGACTAGCGGGGGTGGAGACCCAGTACTTC	CASSQVGLAGVETQYF
NA	TRBV20-1	NA	TRBJ2-5	TGCAGTGCTGCCCGGGGACCCCCGGCGGAGACCCAGTACTTC	CSAARGPPAETQYF
TRBD1	TRBV29-1	NA	TRBJ2-1	TGCAGCGTTGGGGGACAGGGTTATGAGCAGTTCTTC	CSVGGQGYEQFF
TRBD2	TRBV5-1	NA	TRBJ2-2	TGCGCCAGCAGCTCAAAGCGGGGGGTGAACACCAGGGAGCTGTTTTTT	CASSSKRGVNTRELFF
NA	TRBV6-2/TRBV6-3	few	TRBJ2-1	TGTGCCAGCGTAGGACTGGACAATGAGCAGTTCTTC	CASVGLDNEQFF
NA	TRBV6-1	NA	TRBJ1-1	TGTGCCAGCAGTGAAATAGGGTACACTGAAGCTTTCTTT	CASSEIGYTEAFF
TRBD2	TRBV10-1	few	TRBJ2-1	TGCGCCAGCAGTGAGTCCGGACTAGCGGGGGACTCCTACAATGAGCAGTTCTTC	CASSESGLAGDSYNEQFF
TRBD2	TRBV29-1	NA	TRBJ2-3	TGCAGCGGATCCGGACTAGTCCCAAGCACAGATACGCAGTATTTT	CSGSGLVPSTDTQYF
NA	TRBV28	NA	TRBJ2-5	TGTGCCAGCAGTTTACCGGGGGCGTTCGAGACCCAGTACTTC	CASSLPGAFETQYF
NA	TRBV11-2	NA	TRBJ2-7	TGTGCCAGCAGCTTATCACCCGGGAACTACGAGCAGTACTTC	CASSLSPGNYEQYF
TRBD1	TRBV29-1	few	TRBJ1-2	TGCAGCGTGCAGGGGGGGACGGGCTACACCTTC	CSVQGGTGYTF
TRBD2	TRBV20-1	NA	TRBJ2-5	TGCTGCGCTATCAAACGCGGGAGTGGAATTATCGTTGTTGGCCAGTACTTC	CCAIKRGSGIIVVGQYF
NA	TRBV12-3/TRBV12-4	many	TRBJ1-1	TGTGCCAGCACCTTGGGAGTGAACACTGAAGCTTTCTTT	CASTLGVNTEAFF
NA	TRBV28	few	TRBJ1-5	TGTGCCAGCCAGGGCCCCAATCAGCCCCAGCATTTT	CASQGPNQPQHF
TRBD2	TRBV28	NA	TRBJ2-7	TGTGCCAGCAGTTCTCCGGGAGGGCCAACCTACGAGCAGTACTTC	CASSSPGGPTYEQYF
TRBD1	TRBV29-1	NA	TRBJ1-1	TGCAGCGTTGCGTTTTACGGGACAGGGGGGCTTGTGTACACTGAAGCTTTCTTT	CSVAFYGTGGLVYTEAFF
NA	TRBV12-3/TRBV12-4	many	TRBJ1-5	TGTGCCAGCAGTTTTGGATCCTTTGGGGAGGGTAATCAGCCCCAGCATTTT	CASSFGSFGEGNQPQHF
TRBD2	TRBV15	few	TRBJ2-2	TGTGCCACCAGCAAGTCAAAACCGGGACTAGCGGGGGGGCGTAACACCGGGGAGCTGTTTTTT	CATSKSKPGLAGGRNTGELFF